This T cell receptor beta chain is drawn from a study of blood T cell repertoires in COVID-19 (TCRdb year 2020). The study in broad terms: The collaborator samples originated in the United States, Italy and Spain and spanned the acute and convalescent phases of COVID-19. The prospective study material was composed of cDNA or gDNA derived from T cells, B-cell-depleted T cells, or PBMCs. Subjects who had been exposed to COVID-19, were actively infected with it, or had recovered from it provided the deeply sampled blood TCRbeta repertoires that made up the dataset. The repertoires were released in a freely available public database intended as a resource for research on the immune response to SARS-CoV-2. The samples were drawn from the first 160 participants of the ongoing ImmuneRACE study and from more than 1,000 subjects provided by 6 global collaborators. A de-identified subject ID, COVID-19 status, age in years and sex were almost always included in the sample metadata. Where available, HLA class I and class II types were obtained from metadata supplied by the sample provider rather than from assay-based typing.

TCRbeta CDR3 regions were amplified from genomic DNA using the immunoSEQ Assay, a bias-controlled multiplex PCR. Per the source publication's procedure: Nucleated cell counts per sample were estimated from amplification of reference gene primers within the assay. Sequence reads were collapsed and filtered to measure the absolute abundance of every unique TCRbeta CDR3 rearrangement. For each sample, productive Simpson clonality was calculated by taking the square root of Simpson's diversity index across productive rearrangements. As stored in TCRdb, this immuneACCESS dataset retains in-frame rearrangements with V and J assigned. A fraction of the clones does not appear; measured against another copy, unresolved V genes explain less than half of the discrepancy, and the remainder lacks a known reason. The V and J calls and the clone size are those of that table, but D and trimming were determined from the DNA. The sample yields about 130,000 clones; roughly 83% were counted once. Roughly 4.9% of the sample comes from the top ten.

To note about this clone: What this receptor recognizes is not known. Base quality data are lacking; no much larger clone is found one base away.

What the research found in general, with its limitations: The quantity of clinical and demographic metadata differed by source and by participant and was supplied without curation.

One collaborating source in Seattle enrolled patients while the patients were actively infected and followed the patients over time throughout the course of disease. The collaborating institutions used their own protocols to collect whole blood in K2EDTA tubes. For TCRbeta analysis, collaborators shipped samples as frozen whole blood, isolated PBMCs, or DNA extracted from either of those sample types. CDR1 and CDR2, per the germline V gene (reference sequence), are LNHNV and YYDKDF. Spanning cysteine to phenylalanine, the CDR3 consists of 14 amino acids. The retained sequence is limited to the CDR3, 42 bases, with the frame set at the first base. V loses 3 bases, J loses 8 bases, and the germline ends lie 13 bases apart.

Sequenced sample: peripheral blood. The chain is made from TRBV15 and TRBJ1-4, with a weak D call of TRBD1 (5 bases match). The TCR sequence derives from a woman aged 70 to 79 with COVID-19, enrolled during active disease. At the DNA level, the sequence is TGTGCCACCAGCAGCGCCAGGGCAAAAGAAAAACTGTTTTTT. This yields the protein CATSSARAKEKLFF.